The 25 T cell receptor beta chains below were found in one sample sequenced in a study of vaccination and CD4 T cells after COVID-19. These receptors have no identified antigens. Documented treatment: roughly 11-day PBMC culture with coronavirus spike peptide pools or control peptides (ViraFEST assay). The assay that was used to sequence DNA from cultured CD4+ T cells was the Oncomine TCR Beta short-read assay. TCRdb passed the PCR reads through MiXCR, listing each CDR3 protein once. The table has approximately 11,000 distinct CDR3 sequences, around 27% seen once. Specimen: CD4+ T cells from blood, cultured in vitro, collected before SARS-CoV-2 vaccination. These receptors were collected from a human donor who received a COVID-19 vaccine.

The V and J genes are TRBV20-1 and TRBJ2-5; TRBD2 matches at 15 bases. Germline CDR1 and CDR2: DFQATT and SNEGSKA (reference sequence). Germline trimming cut 2 bases from V and 4 bases from J; bases unmatched to any gene: 5. The CDR3 spans 16 residues. The CDR3 region is CSARSGLAGGGETQYF. The CDR3, as DNA: TGCAGTGCTAGATCGGGACTAGCGGGGGGAGGAGAGACCCAGTACTTC.

The genes are TRBV6-2 or TRBV6-3 and TRBJ2-1; 9 positions match TRBD1. The V gene's germline CDR1 is MNHEY and CDR2 SVGEGT. CDR3 length equals 16 residues. Germline trimming cut 5 bases from V and 5 bases from J; bases unmatched to any gene: 10. In nucleotides, the CDR3 is TGTGCCAGCAGTAAAGCAGACAGGGGGGCTGACAATGAGCAGTTCTTC. Translation: CASSKADRGADNEQFF.

The rearrangement links TRBV19 to TRBJ2-1; 12 bases fit TRBD2. Germline V lookup: CDR1 LNHDA, CDR2 SQIVND (reference sequence). The junction had 7 bases not matched to a gene; V was cut back by 6 bases and J by 4 bases. This CDR3 is built from 16 residues. The CDR3 here is CASSRTSGEDYNEQFF. The CDR3 nucleotides are TGTGCCAGTAGCAGGACTAGCGGGGAGGATTACAATGAGCAGTTCTTC.

This clonotype turned up a few times. CDR3 DNA sequence: TGCAGTGCTAGAACCACGGGACAGGGTTCCGACGAGCAGTACTTC. Amino acids: CSARTTGQGSDEQYF. V usage is TRBV20-1 and J usage is TRBJ2-7; 9 nucleotides match TRBD1. The germline V gene has CDR1 DFQATT and CDR2 SNEGSKA (reference sequence). This CDR3 region has 15 residues. V dropped 2 bases and J dropped 5; count of bases not matched to a gene: 10.

V is TRBV30 and J is TRBJ1-3, with 7 bases aligning to TRBD1. Trimming took 2 bases from V and 0 from J; bases not matched to a gene: 7. The V gene's germline CDR1 is GTSNPN and CDR2 SVGIG (reference sequence). CDR3 size: 16 residues. For the CDR3, the DNA is TGTGCCTGGAGTCCGGACAGGACATACTCTGGAAACACCATATATTTT. Protein product: CAWSPDRTYSGNTIYF.

The V gene is TRBV20-1, the J gene TRBJ2-3; D is uncertain. Trimming pared 3 bases from V and 4 bases from J, leaving 8 bases between. The CDR3 consists of 12 residues. Germline V gene lookup returns CDR1 DFQATT and CDR2 SNEGSKA (reference sequence). CDR3: CSAREVADTQYF. CDR3 nucleotides: TGCAGTGCTAGGGAAGTGGCAGATACGCAGTATTTT.

The chain employs TRBV30 and TRBJ1-1; TRBD1 agrees at 7 bases. The junction had 1 base not matched to a gene; V was cut back by 0 bases and J by 3 bases. Germline loops: CDR1 GTSNPN, CDR2 SVGIG (reference sequence). There are 13 residues in the CDR3. CDR3 sequence: CAWSVGQYTEAFF. CDR3 DNA: TGTGCCTGGAGTGTGGGACAGTACACTGAAGCTTTCTTT.

This clonotype has more than one count but fewer than ten. The rearrangement links TRBV7-9 to TRBJ2-7; 10 nucleotides agree with TRBD2. From germline, CDR1 is SEHNR and CDR2 FQNEAQ (reference sequence). The junction had 6 bases not matched to a gene; V was cut back by 5 bases and J by 2 bases. This CDR3 region has 15 residues. CDR3 residues: CASSPGLADPYEQYF. CDR3 DNA sequence: TGTGCCAGCAGCCCAGGACTAGCGGACCCCTACGAGCAGTACTTC. The variable domain in full, with the rest retrieved from reference TRBV7-9 and TRBJ2-7, is DTGVSQNPRHKITKRGQNVTFRCDPISEHNRLYWYRQTLGQGPEFLTYFQNEAQLEKSRLLSDRFSAERPKGSFSTLEIQRTEQGDSAMYLCASSPGLADPYEQYFGPGTRLTVT.

By share, this clonotype counts as medium-sized. The rearrangement links TRBV21-1 to TRBJ1-2; no DNA check was done on the table's D call, TRBD1. TRBV21-1 is a listed pseudogene. This CDR3 contains 15 residues. DNA of the CDR3: TGTGCCAGCAGCAAAGTGTCGCCTGGGCGGAATGGCTACACCTTC. Translated: CASSKVSPGRNGYTF.

This clonotype was counted only a few times. The rearrangement links TRBV2 to TRBJ1-6, with 9 bases identical to TRBD1. Per the germline V gene, CDR1 is SNHLY and CDR2 is FYNNEI. This CDR3 comprises 16 residues. V was clipped by 6 bases and J by 8 bases; unmatched bases: 11. CDR3 DNA: TGTGCCAGCAGAGGGACCCCGGGACAGGGTTATTCACCCCTCCACTTT. Amino acids: CASRGTPGQGYSPLHF.

A few counts support this clonotype. The rearrangement joins TRBV20-1 to TRBJ1-1; D is unresolved. Germline V gene data show CDR1 as DFQATT and CDR2 as SNEGSKA (reference sequence). The CDR3 loop spans 11 amino acids. Trimming cost V 1 base and J 11 bases, with 11 bases left between them. The DNA for the CDR3 is TGCAGTGCTAGAGCTGGTGGGGAGGCTTTCTTT. The encoded protein is CSARAGGEAFF.

The CDR3 coding sequence is TGTGCCAGTAGTATTAGAGGGCCGAGCGGGGCCAGGGAGCAGTATTTT. Its protein is CASSIRGPSGAREQYF. The chain has TRBV19 and TRBJ2-3; 7 nucleotides line up with TRBD2. Germline assignment: CDR1 LNHDA and CDR2 SQIVND (reference sequence). This CDR3 has 16 amino acids. The ends lost 3 bases at V and 11 bases at J; junction bases unmatched: 17.

This clonotype was recorded a few times. The rearrangement uses TRBV6-2 or TRBV6-3 and TRBJ2-1, with D maybe TRBD2 (6 bases). The length of the CDR3 is 15 residues. Germline lookup yields CDR1 MNHEY and CDR2 SVGEGT. The ends were cut back, 6 bases at V and 3 bases at J, with 15 bases in the middle. The CDR3 sequence: CASRLGTDFYNEQFF. The CDR3 bases are TGTGCCAGCAGGCTGGGGACTGATTTCTACAATGAGCAGTTCTTC.

This chain joins TRBV19 and TRBJ2-4, with D possibly being TRBD1 (5 bases). Trimming stripped 1 base from V and 8 bases from J, with 15 bases between. Germline assignment: CDR1 LNHDA and CDR2 SQIVND (reference sequence). This CDR3 spans 15 amino acids. The CDR3 DNA sequence: TGTGCCAGTAGTATAGGTATAGGGGATGTAGACATTCAGTACTTC. This codes for CASSIGIGDVDIQYF. The variable domain in full, completed from reference TRBV19 and TRBJ2-4, reads DGGITQSPKYLFRKEGQNVTLSCEQNLNHDAMYWYRQDPGQGLRLIYYSQIVNDFQKGDIAEGYSVSREKKESFPLTVTSAQKNPTAFYLCASSIGIGDVDIQYFGAGTRLSVL.

The CDR3 region is CASSSQGNQPQHF. CDR3 coding DNA: TGTGCCAGCAGTTCACAGGGGAATCAGCCCCAGCATTTT. The chain has TRBV12-3 or TRBV12-4 and TRBJ1-5, with TRBD1 identical over 7 bases. V was pared by 4 bases and J by 4 bases, with 1 base of the junction left unmatched. The CDR3 is 13 residues long.

V gene TRBV7-2 combines with J gene TRBJ2-1, with 10 bases identical to TRBD2. With 2 bases clipped from V and 9 bases from J, the junction kept 7 bases outside the gene matches. Germline-derived CDR1 and CDR2 are SGHTA and FQGNSA. The length of the CDR3 is 15 residues. CDR3 DNA sequence: TGTGCCAGCAGCTTATCAAGCGGGGGGGGGGGTGAGCAGTTCTTC. Encoded protein: CASSLSSGGGGEQFF.

In its sample, this clonotype was seen a few times. The chain couples TRBV6-1 to TRBJ1-6; D gene ambiguous. The germline V and J ends were trimmed by 5 bases and 9 bases, with 17 bases remaining between them. The CDR3 runs to 15 residues. Germline CDR1 MNHNS, CDR2 SASEGT. The CDR3 DNA reads TGTGCCAGCAGTCCCCGGGCCGCGGAGGGTTCACCCCTCCACTTT. Protein: CASSPRAAEGSPLHF.

V usage is TRBV20-1 and J usage is TRBJ2-3; 9 bases match TRBD2. The CDR3 covers 18 residues. Trimming at V came to 2 bases and at J to 1 base, leaving 13 bases not matched to a gene. CDR1 and CDR2 (germline): DFQATT, SNEGSKA (reference sequence). The CDR3 DNA is TGCAGTGCTAGACTGATTAGCGGGGGTCGAATTGGCACAGATACGCAGTATTTT. The encoded protein is CSARLISGGRIGTDTQYF.

The chain combines TRBV7-2 with TRBJ2-5; D is undetermined. CDR1 SGHTA and CDR2 FQGNSA come from the germline V gene. The ends were cut back, 5 bases at V and 2 bases at J, with 12 bases in the middle. The CDR3 spans 14 residues. The CDR3 nucleotides are TGTGCCAGCAGCGGGATAGGGCTACAAGAGACCCAGTACTTC. Amino acids: CASSGIGLQETQYF. The variable domain in full, with the rest retrieved from reference TRBV7-2 and TRBJ2-5, is GAGVSQSPSNKVTEKGKDVELRCDPISGHTALYWYRQSLGQGLEFLIYFQGNSAPDKSGLPSDRFSAERTGGSVSTLTIQRTQQEDSAVYLCASSGIGLQETQYFGPGTRLLVL.

This clonotype was recorded a few times. The chain joins TRBV12-3 or TRBV12-4 to TRBJ1-1; maybe TRBD1 (6 bases). There are 13 residues in the CDR3. The V and J ends lost 4 bases and 1 base respectively, with 7 bases between them. The CDR3, as DNA: TGTGCCAGCAGTTGGGGGGCGAACACTGAAGCTTTCTTT. Translating gives CASSWGANTEAFF.

This chain uses TRBV28 with TRBJ2-5; D might be TRBD2 (6 bases). CDR3 length equals 14 residues. V dropped 5 bases and J dropped 3 bases, with 13 bases sitting between them. Germline values: CDR1 MDHEN, CDR2 SYDVKM. The CDR3 DNA reads as TGTGCCAGCAGTACCGGAGGGGTGGAAGAGACCCAGTACTTC. Protein: CASSTGGVEETQYF.

This clonotype is labeled medium-sized. The V call is TRBV15, the J call TRBJ1-2; 10 bases map to TRBD1. The CDR3 runs to 13 residues. V trimming: 3 bases; J trimming: 6 bases; junction bases outside the gene matches: 1. Germline CDR1 and CDR2: LNHNV and YYDKDF (reference sequence). The CDR3 DNA reads TGTGCCACCAGCAGGACAGGGGGCGATGGCTACACCTTC. This gives the protein CATSRTGGDGYTF.

In this sample, this clonotype turned up a few times. This chain uses TRBV20-1 with TRBJ2-5, with 12 bases that match TRBD2. J gave up 7 bases and V 0 bases, and 6 bases lay outside the gene matches. Germline CDR1 reads DFQATT; CDR2 reads SNEGSKA (reference sequence). There are 15 residues in the CDR3. CDR3 amino acids: CSARDTSGGPGTQYF. In DNA form, the CDR3 reads TGCAGTGCTAGAGATACTAGCGGGGGGCCGGGGACCCAGTACTTC.

V and J are TRBV5-1 and TRBJ1-3, with D hard to call. The CDR3 consists of 14 residues. CDR1 is SGHRS, CDR2 YFSETQ, per germline. Deletions cut 6 bases from V and 2 bases from J, with 12 bases between. The CDR3 DNA reads TGCGCCAGCAAGAGGGAGGCGGCTGGAAACACCATATATTTT. Protein product: CASKREAAGNTIYF.

This clonotype occurred a few times. The gene calls are TRBV27 and TRBJ2-7; D is ambiguous. Germline CDR1 MNHEY, CDR2 SMNVEV (reference sequence). Trimming cost V 7 bases and J 2 bases, with 15 bases left between them. The CDR3 runs 14 residues. CDR3 nucleotides: TGTGCCAGCAAGAGGCCAGGTATTGCCTACGAGCAGTACTTC. The encoded protein is CASKRPGIAYEQYF.